This passage covers 32 T cell receptor beta chains from one sample sequenced in a study of beta chain features in type 1 diabetes. The study reverse transcribed the entire isolated RNA, so it sequenced expressed TCRB transcripts. TCRdb's table, derived via immunoSEQ multiplex PCR, lists solely in-frame clones and lacks some. Of some 900,000 clones listed, about a sixth are singletons. Sequences were obtained from naive CD4+ T cells from blood. These receptor sequences come from a woman under 30 in good health.

This clone showed up just a few times. This chain links TRBV7-2 with TRBJ2-2; a weak D match, TRBD1 (5 bases). The CDR3 has 14 residues. Germline V gives CDR1 SGHTA, CDR2 FQGNSA. The V end lost 2 bases, the J end lost 6 bases, and 10 bases lay between the germline ends. CDR3 region: CASSLLAGSGELFF. The CDR3 DNA follows: TGTGCCAGCAGCTTACTGGCAGGGTCCGGGGAGCTGTTTTTT. Complete variable domain (other parts from reference TRBV7-2 and TRBJ2-2): GAGVSQSPSNKVTEKGKDVELRCDPISGHTALYWYRQSLGQGLEFLIYFQGNSAPDKSGLPSDRFSAERTGGSVSTLTIQRTQQEDSAVYLCASSLLAGSGELFFGEGSRLTVL.

This clone turned up a few times. The chain employs TRBV5-1 and TRBJ2-3, with 11 bases fitting TRBD2. The CDR3 consists of 16 residues. J gave up 4 bases and V 3 bases, and 7 bases lay outside the gene matches. Germline V CDR1 and CDR2: SGHRS, YFSETQ. The CDR3 DNA sequence: TGCGCCAGCAGCTGGGCGCCGGGACTAGCGGCAGATACGCAGTATTTT. Amino acid sequence: CASSWAPGLAADTQYF.

The chain links TRBV10-3 to TRBJ1-2, with D uncertain. Trimming removed 0 bases from V and 2 bases from J, with 7 bases in between. Germline V gene lookup returns CDR1 ENHRY and CDR2 SYGVKD. There are 14 residues in the CDR3. The CDR3, as DNA: TGTGCCATCAGTGAGTCAATAGCAAACTATGGCTACACCTTC. Its protein is CAISESIANYGYTF.

This clone appeared a few times. CDR3 nucleotides: TGTGCCAGCAGGCCGCGGGCTAACACCGGGGAGCTGTTTTTT. As protein: CASRPRANTGELFF. This chain uses TRBV28 with TRBJ2-2; TRBD2 is a possible D gene (5 bases). The CDR3 sequence is 14 residues long. V lost 6 bases to trimming and J lost 2 bases, with 10 bases between them. Germline-derived CDR1 and CDR2 are MDHEN and SYDVKM.

This clone was observed a handful of times. This chain links TRBV19 with TRBJ2-1, with D uncertain. The germline V gene encodes CDR1 LNHDA and CDR2 SQIVND (reference sequence). CDR3 length equals 13 residues. V shed 3 bases and J shed 2 bases, with 5 bases lying between them. CDR3 sequence (DNA): TGTGCCAGTAGTATCTCTACCTACAATGAGCAGTTCTTC. Translated, it gives CASSISTYNEQFF.

This CDR3 is CASSEHQGASGAHNEQFF. CDR3 in DNA: TGTGCCAGCAGTGAACACCAGGGGGCTAGCGGGGCTCACAATGAGCAGTTCTTC. The V gene is TRBV25-1, the J gene TRBJ2-1; D is possibly TRBD2 (9 bases). The length of the CDR3 is 18 residues. The V gene's germline CDR1 is MGHDK and CDR2 SYGVNS. V gave up 2 bases and J gave up 5 bases, with 22 bases separating them.

V is TRBV2 and J is TRBJ2-1, with 9 bases matching TRBD1. CDR1 and CDR2 (germline): SNHLY, FYNNEI. The CDR3 extends over 14 amino acids. V lost 7 bases, J lost 9 bases, and 10 bases stayed unmatched. The CDR3 coding sequence is TGTGCCAGCAAAGGGGACAGGGACGTCGGTGAGCAGTTCTTC. This gives the protein CASKGDRDVGEQFF. The whole variable domain, filled in from reference TRBV2 and TRBJ2-1, reads EPEVTQTPSHQVTQMGQEVILRCVPISNHLYFYWYRQILGQKVEFLVSFYNNEISEKSEIFDDQFSVERPDGSNFTLKIRSTKLEDSAMYFCASKGDRDVGEQFFGPGTRLTVL.

The chain is built from TRBV7-8 and TRBJ1-2; 9 nucleotides align to TRBD1. V gave up 4 bases and J gave up 5 bases; unmatched junction bases: 11. The germline V gene has CDR1 SGHVS and CDR2 FQNEAQ. This CDR3 spans 16 amino acids. The CDR3 region is CASSSTYRGQTYGYTF. The DNA of the CDR3 is TGTGCCAGCAGCTCAACCTACAGGGGGCAAACTTATGGCTACACCTTC.

The chain uses TRBV6-6 and TRBJ2-1; D tentatively reads TRBD1 or TRBD2 (5 bases each). Germline-derived CDR1 and CDR2 are MNHNY and SVGAGI (reference sequence). The germline V and J ends were trimmed by 1 base and 9 bases, with 16 bases remaining between them. The CDR3 sequence is 15 residues long. The CDR3 DNA reads TGTGCCAGCAGTTACTATAGGGGACCGGCGAGTGAGCAGTTCTTC. Its translation: CASSYYRGPASEQFF.

This clone was observed a few times. The chain recombines TRBV2 with TRBJ2-3; D assignment may be TRBD1 or TRBD2 (5 bases each). Trimming stripped 4 bases from V and 1 base from J, with 6 bases between. Germline CDR1 reads SNHLY; CDR2 reads FYNNEI. The CDR3 contains 13 residues. DNA for the CDR3: TGTGCCAGCAGTGGGGGACGCACAGATACGCAGTATTTT. Protein: CASSGGRTDTQYF.

The sample holds a few counts of this clone. The chain has TRBV10-1 and TRBJ2-4; D is tentatively TRBD1 or TRBD2 (5 bases each). Trimming cost V 3 bases and J 8 bases, with 11 bases left between them. The CDR3 length is 13 residues. CDR1 WNHNN and CDR2 SYGVQD come from the germline V gene (reference sequence). CDR3 coding DNA: TGCGCCAGCAGTGATTGGGGGTGTGACATTCAGTACTTC. It is translated as CASSDWGCDIQYF.

The chain employs TRBV6-6 and TRBJ2-1; possibly TRBD1 for D (6 bases). Germline V gene lookup returns CDR1 MNHNY and CDR2 SVGAGI (reference sequence). The ends were cut back, 8 bases at V and 0 bases at J, with 14 bases in the middle. CDR3 length equals 15 residues. DNA of the CDR3: TGTGCCAGCGAGACAGGCCAGACCTCCTACAATGAGCAGTTCTTC. The encoded protein is CASETGQTSYNEQFF.

There are a few counts of this clone. V is TRBV28 and J is TRBJ1-1; D is unclear. Germline lookup yields CDR1 MDHEN and CDR2 SYDVKM. The CDR3 length is 13 residues. V lost 5 bases and J lost 4, with 11 bases in between. CDR3 protein: CASSPALFTEAFF. CDR3 DNA sequence: TGTGCCAGCAGTCCGGCGTTGTTCACTGAAGCTTTCTTT.

This clone occurred a few times. The chain has TRBV7-3 and TRBJ2-2; 8 bases agree with TRBD2. There are 18 residues in the CDR3. The germline gives CDR1 SGHTA, CDR2 FQGTGA. J lost 4 bases, V lost 0 bases, and 10 bases had no gene match. The CDR3: CASSLTTPGLGSTGELFF. CDR3 nucleotides: TGTGCCAGCAGCTTAACGACTCCGGGACTAGGGTCCACCGGGGAGCTGTTTTTT.

Regarding this clone: One junction end does not reproduce the germline sequence, and a read error may be involved. The rearrangement joins TRBV7-2 to TRBJ2-3; possible D gene TRBD2, 5 bases. The CDR3 covers 8 residues. Germline V gene sequence: CDR1 SGHTA, CDR2 FQGNSA. CDR3 protein: CASSQRDF. CDR3 nucleotide sequence: TGTGCCAGCAGCCAGAGGGATTTT.

This chain joins TRBV28 and TRBJ1-1; perhaps TRBD1 as D (5 bases). The length of the CDR3 is 15 residues. Trimming removed 2 bases from V and 5 bases from J, with 15 bases in between. Germline lookup yields CDR1 MDHEN and CDR2 SYDVKM. The CDR3 is CASSLASGWGTEAFF. DNA for the CDR3: TGTGCCAGCAGTTTAGCCAGCGGGTGGGGGACTGAAGCTTTCTTT.

This clone was seen many times. This chain connects TRBV10-3 to TRBJ2-6; D is ambiguous. The CDR3 runs 13 residues. Germline V lookup: CDR1 ENHRY, CDR2 SYGVKD. The CDR3 loop reads CATQKAGANVLTF. CDR3 in DNA: TGTGCGACCCAAAAGGCCGGGGCCAACGTCCTGACTTTC.

This clone has more than one count but fewer than ten. Other nucleotide sequences in the sample specify the same CDR3. This chain uses TRBV11-2 with TRBJ2-4; D not resolved. Per germline, CDR1 SGHAT and CDR2 FQNNGV. V was trimmed by 0 bases and J by 3 bases, leaving 9 bases between them. The CDR3 totals 15 residues. In nucleotides, the CDR3 is TGTGCCAGCAGCTTAGAGGGGTCGGGCAAAAACATTCAGTACTTC. Amino acids: CASSLEGSGKNIQYF.

V is TRBV29-1 and J is TRBJ1-2, with D uncertain. This CDR3 is built from 12 residues. The germline V gene has CDR1 SQVTM and CDR2 ANQGSEA. Trimming removed 4 bases at V and 7 bases at J, with 13 bases between. The CDR3 spells CSVVDPMGGYTF. Here the CDR3 DNA reads TGCAGCGTTGTTGATCCGATGGGTGGCTACACCTTC.

The J gene is TRBJ1-2, the V gene TRBV6-6; 8 bases map to TRBD1. The V gene end was trimmed by 0 bases and the J gene end by 7 bases; junction bases not matched to a gene: 4. The V gene's germline CDR1 is MNHNY and CDR2 SVGAGI (reference sequence). The CDR3 contains 14 residues. In nucleotides, the CDR3 is TGTGCCAGCAGTTACTCGGCAGGGGGCGCTGGCTACACCTTC. It is translated as CASSYSAGGAGYTF.

The chain combines TRBV6-5 with TRBJ2-3; possible D gene TRBD1, 6 bases. Germline loops: CDR1 MNHEY, CDR2 SVGAGI. The CDR3 covers 14 residues. The V end was cut by 6 bases, the J end by 3 bases, with 13 bases between. The CDR3 loop reads CASRVITGTDTQYF. CDR3 nucleotides: TGTGCCAGCAGAGTCATTACAGGGACAGATACGCAGTATTTT.

This clone has just a few counts. V is TRBV6-1 and J is TRBJ2-1; D is unresolved. This CDR3 has 16 amino acids. V lost 2 bases and J lost 6, with 17 bases in between. From germline, CDR1 is MNHNS and CDR2 SASEGT. The CDR3 DNA is TGTGCCAGCAGTGAATTTAAACAGATTACCATCAATGAGCAGTTCTTC. This codes for CASSEFKQITINEQFF.

This clone was seen a few times. The V gene is TRBV5-1, the J gene TRBJ1-3, with TRBD1 matching over 11 bases. CDR3 length: 17 amino acids. J gave up 0 bases and V 4 bases, and 6 bases lay outside the gene matches. The V gene's germline CDR1 is SGHRS and CDR2 YFSETQ. CDR3 sequence (DNA): TGCGCCAGCAGCAGAAGGACAGGGGGCGACTCTGGAAACACCATATATTTT. Its protein product is CASSRRTGGDSGNTIYF.

This clone showed up just a few times. The chain carries TRBV4-3 and TRBJ1-5; TRBD1 matches at 8 bases. The germline V gene has CDR1 LGHNA and CDR2 YSLEER. Losses at the gene ends were 4 bases for V and 4 bases for J; bases not matched to a gene: 6. CDR3 size: 15 residues. DNA of the CDR3: TGCGCCAGCAGCCCCACCGGGACAGGTAATCAGCCCCAGCATTTT. This codes for CASSPTGTGNQPQHF.

There are a few counts of this clone. The genes are TRBV13 and TRBJ1-2; D is possibly TRBD1 (6 bases). V was cut by 1 base and J by 8 bases, with 14 bases left in between. The V gene's germline CDR1 is PRHDT and CDR2 FYEKMQ (reference sequence). The CDR3 length is 14 residues. CDR3 nucleotide sequence: TGTGCCAGCAGCTTAGAGGCCAGGGGTATGGGCTACACCTTC. Translated, it gives CASSLEARGMGYTF.

This clone was detected only a few times. The V gene is TRBV7-9, the J gene TRBJ2-3, with TRBD2 matching 8 bases. V shed 5 bases, J shed 0 bases, and the junction held 10 bases outside the gene matches. The germline V gene encodes CDR1 SEHNR and CDR2 FQNEAQ (reference sequence). The CDR3 is 17 residues long. Written as DNA, the CDR3 is TGTGCCAGCAGCGGGATGCTAGCGGGCCGAAGCACAGATACGCAGTATTTT. This translates into CASSGMLAGRSTDTQYF.

This clone was recorded a few times. This chain connects TRBV18 to TRBJ2-3, with D perhaps TRBD2 (6 bases). Germline values: CDR1 KGHSH, CDR2 LQKENI. V was cut by 3 bases and J by 4 bases, with 11 bases left in between. The CDR3 consists of 14 residues. CDR3 bases: TGTGCCAGCTCACCGTACGGGGGTCCAGATACGCAGTATTTT. This encodes CASSPYGGPDTQYF. Using reference TRBV18 and TRBJ2-3 for the parts outside the CDR3, the full variable domain is NAGVMQNPRHLVRRRGQEARLRCSPMKGHSHVYWYRQLPEEGLKFMVYLQKENIIDESGMPKERFSAEFPKEGPSILRIQQVVRGDSAAYFCASSPYGGPDTQYFGPGTRLTVL.

The genes are TRBV6-5 and TRBJ1-5, with a possible D match to TRBD1 (5 bases). This CDR3 is built from 16 residues. The V and J ends lost 1 base and 4 bases respectively, with 14 bases between them. CDR1 is MNHEY and CDR2 is SVGAGI in the germline V gene. The CDR3 region has the DNA TGTGCCAGCAGTTACTGGGACCCAGTCCTGAATCAGCCCCAGCATTTT. As protein: CASSYWDPVLNQPQHF.

This clone was seen only a few times. This rearrangement joins TRBV19 to TRBJ1-5; TRBD1 might be the D (6 bases). Germline V gene data show CDR1 as LNHDA and CDR2 as SQIVND (reference sequence). The CDR3 is 13 residues long. V was clipped by 2 bases and J by 9 bases, with 11 bases between them. This CDR3 is CASSIQGPRPQHF. The CDR3 bases are TGTGCCAGTAGTATACAGGGGCCCCGGCCCCAGCATTTT. The variable domain in full, with the rest retrieved from reference TRBV19 and TRBJ1-5, is DGGITQSPKYLFRKEGQNVTLSCEQNLNHDAMYWYRQDPGQGLRLIYYSQIVNDFQKGDIAEGYSVSREKKESFPLTVTSAQKNPTAFYLCASSIQGPRPQHFGDGTRLSIL.

This clone has just a few counts. The CDR3 reads CATWDRESNYGYTF. DNA for the CDR3: TGTGCCACCTGGGACAGGGAATCTAACTATGGCTACACCTTC. This chain links TRBV10-3 with TRBJ1-2, with TRBD1 matching over 9 bases. From germline, CDR1 is ENHRY and CDR2 SYGVKD. The junction had 6 bases not matched to a gene; V was cut back by 10 bases and J by 0 bases. The CDR3 runs to 14 residues.

This clone has just a few counts. The rearrangement links TRBV15 to TRBJ2-5; D is unresolved. CDR1 is LNHNV, CDR2 YYDKDF, per germline (reference sequence). The CDR3 loop spans 15 amino acids. Trimming stripped 0 bases from V and 2 bases from J, with 10 bases between. The CDR3 loop reads CATSRDPWIQETQYF. The CDR3 bases are TGTGCCACCAGCAGAGATCCCTGGATTCAAGAGACCCAGTACTTC.

The chain combines TRBV28 with TRBJ2-4; the match to TRBD1 covers 11 bases. This CDR3 has 17 amino acids. With V trimmed by 2 bases and J by 1 base, 4 bases remained unmatched. CDR1 is MDHEN, CDR2 SYDVKM, per germline. The CDR3 DNA follows: TGTGCCAGCAGTTTACGGACAGGGGGCTTTGCCAAAAACATTCAGTACTTC. Translated: CASSLRTGGFAKNIQYF.